The rows below give T cell receptor beta chains drawn from one sample of a study of T cells after yellow fever vaccination. TCRdb fed the 5' RACE reads into MiXCR, producing one record per CDR3 protein. The sample has fewer than 350,000 distinct CDR3 sequences; approximately 3.8% are singletons. The sequencing here drew on PBMCs, taken on the day of the yellow fever booster vaccination. Every receptor here comes from a man between 18 and 35 years old who received the YFV17D yellow fever vaccine. Both conserved end residues are part of each CDR3. Each record gives: J gene, V gene, CDR3 protein.

TRBJ2-7 | TRBV6-6 | CASSLSETGINEQYF
TRBJ2-7 | TRBV29-1 | CSVERDRPYEQYF
TRBJ2-7 | TRBV7-2 | CASSTSSGSYEQYF
TRBJ2-7 | TRBV7-3 | CASSLFPGQGSEQYF
TRBJ1-2 | TRBV5-4 | CASSLPRDGYTF
TRBJ1-5 | TRBV18 | CASSPSGGNNQPQHF
TRBJ1-1 | TRBV7-9 | CASSFTQGATEAFF
TRBJ2-5 | TRBV5-4 | CASSPAGAGDLETQYF
TRBJ2-3 | TRBV9 | CASSVGGPLYLRFPTGDTQYF
TRBJ2-1 | TRBV6-4 | CASSEGAENEQFF
TRBJ1-1 | TRBV5-1 | CASSLGGQEAFF
TRBJ1-1 | TRBV5-1 | CASSLASPRGLGTEAFF
TRBJ2-2 | TRBV24-1 | CATGSGTGELFF
TRBJ2-1 | TRBV3-1 | CASSQEGARVWGESYNEQFF
TRBJ2-7 | TRBV12-3/TRBV12-4 | CASSLGGGQHYEQYF
TRBJ2-1 | TRBV11-1 | CASSAHRGGSSYNEQFF
TRBJ1-3 | TRBV7-2 | CASKGGAGNTIYF
TRBJ1-5 | TRBV24-1 | CATSGKGLGQPQHF
TRBJ2-5 | TRBV9 | CASSVGGGASETQYF
TRBJ1-1 | TRBV19 | CASTLQGSNTEAFF
TRBJ1-5 | TRBV6-5 | CASSNGGFGPQHF
TRBJ1-2 | TRBV5-1 | CASSLVQGVEGYTF
TRBJ2-1 | TRBV11-3 | CASSLTAGAYNEQFF
TRBJ2-6 | TRBV6-5 | CASSYVADSSGANVLTF
TRBJ1-1 | TRBV29-1 | CSVAWGYEGTEAFF
TRBJ2-2 | TRBV5-1 | CASSFSFFTGELFF
TRBJ2-2 | TRBV5-6 | CASSFDTNTGELFF
TRBJ1-5 | TRBV7-2 | CASSSTDGQPQHF